A single T cell receptor beta chain is shown here with its context. What it binds is unknown. The germline V gene encodes CDR1 LNHDA and CDR2 SQIVND (reference sequence). The CDR3 sequence is 12 residues long. V lost 8 bases to trimming and J lost 5 bases, with 9 bases between them. The PCR employed 60 Vbeta primers together with 13 Jbeta primers. Using immunoSEQ multiplex PCR, the repertoire was profiled, and TCRdb retains in-frame clones only, with some absent. The sample shows around 100,000 clones, around three quarters of them seen only once. The data originate from a study of cytomegalovirus exposure and HLA in healthy donors. Overall study results and limits: In vitro experiments confirmed that three CMV-associated chains were specific for CMV antigens. Many donors carried some public TCRs, although rarity characterized most TCR sequences.

The rearrangement uses TRBV19 and TRBJ1-4; D not resolved. This TCR was sampled from a woman between 18 and 30 years old in good health and CMV-seropositive. The sequenced sample was PBMCs. The CDR3 DNA follows: TGTGCCAGTGGACTGAAAAATGAAAAACTGTTTTTT. Translating gives CASGLKNEKLFF.